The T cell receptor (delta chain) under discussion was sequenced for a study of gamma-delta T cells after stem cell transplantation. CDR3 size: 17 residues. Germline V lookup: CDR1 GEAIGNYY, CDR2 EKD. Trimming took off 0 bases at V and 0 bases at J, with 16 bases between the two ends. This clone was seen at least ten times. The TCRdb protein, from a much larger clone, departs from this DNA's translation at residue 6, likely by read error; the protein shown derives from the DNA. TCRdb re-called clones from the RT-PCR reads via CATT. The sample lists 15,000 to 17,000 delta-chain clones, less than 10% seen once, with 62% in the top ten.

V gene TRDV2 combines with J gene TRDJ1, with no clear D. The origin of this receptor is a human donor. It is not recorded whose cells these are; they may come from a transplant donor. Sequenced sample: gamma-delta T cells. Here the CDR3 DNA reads TGTGCCTGTGACACCCGCGGGTCCGCCCTTGACACCGATAAACTCATCTTT. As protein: CACDTRGSALDTDKLIF.